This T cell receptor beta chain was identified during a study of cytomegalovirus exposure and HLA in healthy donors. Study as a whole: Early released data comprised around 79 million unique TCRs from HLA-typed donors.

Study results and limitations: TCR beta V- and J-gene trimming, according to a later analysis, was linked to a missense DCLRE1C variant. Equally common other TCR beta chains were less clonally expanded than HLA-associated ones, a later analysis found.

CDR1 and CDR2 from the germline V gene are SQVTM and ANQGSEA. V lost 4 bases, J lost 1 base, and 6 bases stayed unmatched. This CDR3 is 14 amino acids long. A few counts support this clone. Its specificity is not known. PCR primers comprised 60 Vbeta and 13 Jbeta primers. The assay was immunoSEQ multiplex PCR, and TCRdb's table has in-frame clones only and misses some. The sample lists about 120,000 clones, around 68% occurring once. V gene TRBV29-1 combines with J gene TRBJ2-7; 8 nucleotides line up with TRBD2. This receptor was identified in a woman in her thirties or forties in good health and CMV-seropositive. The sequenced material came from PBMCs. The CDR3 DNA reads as TGCAGCGTTGTTCGGCGGGGGGAATCCTACGAGCAGTACTTC. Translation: CSVVRRGESYEQYF.